This passage covers 5 T cell receptor beta chains from one sample sequenced in a study of vaccination and CD4 T cells after COVID-19. Antigens for these TCRs are unknown. Scientists ran DNA taken from cultured CD4+ T cells through the Oncomine TCR Beta short-read assay for sequencing. TCRdb fed the PCR reads into MiXCR, producing one record per CDR3 protein. The data show about 14,000 distinct CDR3 sequences, around 55% seen once. Treatment of the sample: approximately 11-day PBMC culture with coronavirus spike peptide pools or control peptides (ViraFEST assay). Material for sequencing was CD4+ T cells from blood, cultured in vitro. The receptors were gathered from a human donor who had recovered from COVID-19.

The chain couples TRBV7-9 to TRBJ1-1; perhaps TRBD1 as D (5 bases). V lost 3 bases to trimming and J lost 1 base, with 9 bases between them. Germline loops: CDR1 SEHNR, CDR2 FQNEAQ (reference sequence). The CDR3 has 14 amino acids. CDR3 loop: CASSFTGGNTEAFF. In DNA form, the CDR3 reads TGTGCCAGCAGCTTTACCGGGGGGAACACTGAAGCTTTCTTT.

The chain joins TRBV19 to TRBJ1-2, with 7 bases aligning to TRBD1. This CDR3 has 15 amino acids. V lost 3 bases and J lost 8; bases outside the gene matches: 12. Germline CDR1 is LNHDA and CDR2 is SQIVND (reference sequence). DNA of the CDR3: TGTGCCAGTAGTATCCCCCCCGAGGGGGCGCTGGGCTACACCTTC. It yields the protein CASSIPPEGALGYTF.

This chain links TRBV20-1 with TRBJ2-5; D perhaps matches TRBD2 (5 bases). Germline loops: CDR1 DFQATT, CDR2 SNEGSKA (reference sequence). The ends were cut back, 0 bases at V and 2 bases at J, with 13 bases in the middle. The CDR3 contains 15 residues. CDR3 residues: CSARDRLRGQETQYF. In DNA, the CDR3 is TGCAGTGCTAGAGATCGCCTCCGCGGGCAAGAGACCCAGTACTTC.

V and J are TRBV20-1 and TRBJ2-7; TRBD1 aligns across 7 bases. Germline values: CDR1 DFQATT, CDR2 SNEGSKA (reference sequence). The V gene end was trimmed by 0 bases and the J gene end by 5 bases; junction bases not matched to a gene: 10. This CDR3 contains 15 residues. The CDR3 is CSARDLRQGVDEQYF. As DNA, the CDR3 is TGCAGTGCTAGAGATCTCAGACAGGGAGTCGACGAGCAGTACTTC.

This clonotype was detected only a few times. The chain joins TRBV20-1 to TRBJ2-4; possible D gene TRBD2, 6 bases. The CDR3 length is 12 residues. Germline V gene lookup returns CDR1 DFQATT and CDR2 SNEGSKA (reference sequence). Trimming stripped 6 bases from V and 7 bases from J, with 13 bases between. CDR3 protein: CSAPGEANIQYF. The CDR3 DNA reads as TGCAGTGCCCCCGGGGAGGCGAACATTCAGTACTTC.